A single T cell receptor beta chain is shown here with its context. Its specificity is unknown. PCR employed 60 Vbeta and 13 Jbeta primers. Method: immunoSEQ multiplex PCR; TCRdb's copy keeps in-frame clones and lacks some. This sample carries some 110,000 clones, with roughly 2.5% going to the ten biggest clones. The data originate from a study of cytomegalovirus exposure and HLA in healthy donors. The study's findings and limits: As confirmed in vitro, a few CMV-associated chains were specific for CMV antigens.

Germline CDR1 and CDR2: SEHNR and FQNEAQ (reference sequence). CDR3 size: 16 residues. The junction had 6 bases not matched to a gene; V was cut back by 5 bases and J by 5 bases. This TCR came from a man between 25 and 39 years old in good health and CMV-seronegative. This chain connects TRBV7-9 to TRBJ2-7; 16 nucleotides line up with TRBD2. The sample taken for sequencing was PBMCs. This chain's CDR3 is CASSPGLAGGRNEQYF. The CDR3, as DNA: TGTGCCAGCAGCCCGGGACTAGCGGGAGGGCGGAACGAGCAGTACTTC. The full variable domain, completed using reference TRBV7-9 and TRBJ2-7, is DTGVSQNPRHKITKRGQNVTFRCDPISEHNRLYWYRQTLGQGPEFLTYFQNEAQLEKSRLLSDRFSAERPKGSFSTLEIQRTEQGDSAMYLCASSPGLAGGRNEQYFGPGTRLTVT.